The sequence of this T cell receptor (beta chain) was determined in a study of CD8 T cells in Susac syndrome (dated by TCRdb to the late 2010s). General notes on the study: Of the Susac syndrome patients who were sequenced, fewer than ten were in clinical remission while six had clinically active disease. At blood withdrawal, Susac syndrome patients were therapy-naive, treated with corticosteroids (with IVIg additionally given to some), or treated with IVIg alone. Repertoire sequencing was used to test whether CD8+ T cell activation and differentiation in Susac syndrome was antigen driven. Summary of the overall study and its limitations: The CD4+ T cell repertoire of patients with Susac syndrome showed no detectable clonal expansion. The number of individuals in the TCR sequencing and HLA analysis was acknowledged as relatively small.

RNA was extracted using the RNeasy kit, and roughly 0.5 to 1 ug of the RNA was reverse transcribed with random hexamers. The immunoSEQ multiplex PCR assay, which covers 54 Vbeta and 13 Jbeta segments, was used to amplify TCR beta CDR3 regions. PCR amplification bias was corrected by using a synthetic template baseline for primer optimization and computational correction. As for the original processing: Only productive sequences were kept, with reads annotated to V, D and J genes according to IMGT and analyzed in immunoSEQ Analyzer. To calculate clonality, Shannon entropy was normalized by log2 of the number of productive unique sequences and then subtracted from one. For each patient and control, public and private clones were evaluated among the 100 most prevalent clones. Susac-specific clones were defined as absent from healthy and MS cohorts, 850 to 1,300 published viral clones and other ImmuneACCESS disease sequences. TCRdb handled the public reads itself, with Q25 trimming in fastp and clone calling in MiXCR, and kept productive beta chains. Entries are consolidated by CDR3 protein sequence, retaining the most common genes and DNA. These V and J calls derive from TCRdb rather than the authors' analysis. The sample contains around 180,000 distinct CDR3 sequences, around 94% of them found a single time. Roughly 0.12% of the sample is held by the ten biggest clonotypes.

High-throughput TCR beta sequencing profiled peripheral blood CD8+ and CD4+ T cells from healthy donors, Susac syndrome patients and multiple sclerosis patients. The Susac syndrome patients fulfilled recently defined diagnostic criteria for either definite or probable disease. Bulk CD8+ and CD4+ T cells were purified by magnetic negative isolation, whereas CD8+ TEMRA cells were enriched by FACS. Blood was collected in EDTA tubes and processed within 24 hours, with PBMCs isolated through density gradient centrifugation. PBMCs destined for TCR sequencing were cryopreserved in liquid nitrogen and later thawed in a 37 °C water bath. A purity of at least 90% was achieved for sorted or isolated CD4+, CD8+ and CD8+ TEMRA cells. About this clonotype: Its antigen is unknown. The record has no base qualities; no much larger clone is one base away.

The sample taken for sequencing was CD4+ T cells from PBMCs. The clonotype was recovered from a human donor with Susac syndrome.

The DNA sequence is as follows: TGCAGTGCTGGGGGGCATCAGCCCCAGCATTTT. The translation is CSAGGHQPQHF. The chain uses TRBV20-1 and TRBJ1-5; perhaps TRBD1 is the D gene, with 6 bases matching. CDR1 and CDR2, looked up from the germline V gene (reference sequence), are DFQATT and SNEGSKA. V and J lose 5 bases and 5 bases, and a span of 7 bases separates them. Including the terminal cysteine and phenylalanine, the CDR3 comprises 11 residues. Only CDR3 DNA remains: 33 bases, in frame from the first base.